Each of the 32 T cell receptor beta chains below was sequenced from the same sample in a study of regulatory T cells in long-lasting Graves disease. Time point defined: newly diagnosed GD, antithyroid drugs for less than 3 months. The authors made the TCR library using RNA they extracted from PBMCs. Library construction for TCR beta used iRepertoire HTBI primers and Arm-PCR of CDR3 regions. TCRdb re-called the multiplex PCR reads through MiXCR, storing one row per CDR3 protein. The table lists 420,000 or so distinct CDR3 sequences, about a sixth of them singletons. Another study also made use of these data, one on T cells in Graves' hyperthyroidism and ophthalmopathy.

Source: peripheral blood mononuclear cells (PBMCs), taken at new diagnosis, from a patient treated with antithyroid drugs. These receptors were taken from a woman in her late teens or twenties with Graves disease.

This clonotype was counted ten times or more. V is TRBV7-2 and J is TRBJ2-7; no clear D. Germline CDR1 reads SGHTA; CDR2 reads FQGNSA. Trimming took off 0 bases at V and 6 bases at J, with 12 bases between the two ends. CDR3 size: 14 residues. In DNA, the CDR3 is TGTGCCAGCAGCTTAGCACATGAAAGGCGCGAGCAGTACTTC. This gives the protein CASSLAHERREQYF.

This clonotype was recorded at least ten times. The genes are TRBV20-1 and TRBJ2-1; 14 positions agree with TRBD2. With V trimmed by 6 bases and J by 6 bases, 4 bases remained unmatched. Germline V gene data show CDR1 as DFQATT and CDR2 as SNEGSKA (reference sequence). There are 14 residues in the CDR3. CDR3 region: CSATGLAGVNEQFF. CDR3 sequence (DNA): TGCAGTGCCACGGGACTAGCGGGAGTCAATGAGCAGTTCTTC.

This clonotype showed up many times. The chain combines TRBV20-1 with TRBJ2-7; D gene uncertain. Germline CDR1 reads DFQATT; CDR2 reads SNEGSKA (reference sequence). Deletions cut 0 bases from V and 1 base from J, with 7 bases between. This CDR3 region has 13 residues. Written as DNA, the CDR3 is TGCAGTGCTAGAGATCCTTTATCCTACGAGCAGTACTTC. Its translation: CSARDPLSYEQYF.

This clonotype showed up many times. This may stem from a read error, because a much larger clone lies one nucleotide away. V gene TRBV6-1 combines with J gene TRBJ2-3, with 8 bases fitting TRBD2. V lost 4 bases and J lost 1; bases outside the gene matches: 4. The CDR3 runs 15 residues. Germline values: CDR1 MNHNS, CDR2 SASEGT. The CDR3 loop is CASSAETSGTDTQYF. As DNA, the CDR3 is TGTGCCAGCAGTGCCGAGACTAGCGGCACAGATACGCAGTATTTT.

This clonotype was seen more than once but under ten times. The chain links TRBV5-1 to TRBJ1-1; 7 bases align to TRBD1. The CDR3 has 14 residues. V shed 4 bases and J 6 bases; nucleotides not matched to a gene: 9. CDR1 is SGHRS, CDR2 YFSETQ, per germline. The CDR3 DNA reads TGCGCCAGCAGCCAATGGGGGGGACAGCCTGAAGCTTTCTTT. It yields the protein CASSQWGGQPEAFF.

The chain couples TRBV28 to TRBJ2-3, with unresolved D. V was cut by 6 bases and J by 2 bases, with 15 bases left in between. This CDR3 has 15 amino acids. Germline V gene lookup returns CDR1 MDHEN and CDR2 SYDVKM. The CDR3 protein is CASSVVTEPTDTQYF. The CDR3 DNA sequence: TGTGCCAGCAGCGTAGTAACAGAACCCACAGATACGCAGTATTTT.

This clonotype showed up many times. The CDR3: CASSLGGEHGYTF. For the CDR3, the DNA is TGTGCCAGCAGCTTGGGCGGGGAACACGGCTACACCTTC. This sequence joins TRBV5-8 and TRBJ1-2, with no clear D. Trimming cost V 0 bases and J 8 bases, with 11 bases left between them. Germline V gene data show CDR1 as SGHTS and CDR2 as YDEGEE. This CDR3 has 13 amino acids.

In its sample, this clonotype was seen many times. The chain has TRBV28 and TRBJ2-1; D gene uncertain. Looked up from germline, CDR1 is MDHEN and CDR2 is SYDVKM. The CDR3 is made up of 13 amino acids. V lost 6 bases and J 0 bases, leaving 6 bases between the germline ends. In DNA, the CDR3 is TGTGCCAGCAGGGCGACCTCCTACAATGAGCAGTTCTTC. Its protein product is CASRATSYNEQFF.

This clonotype has more than one count but fewer than ten. The rearrangement joins TRBV10-1 to TRBJ1-4, with 9 bases matching TRBD1. The CDR3 contains 15 residues. CDR1 is WNHNN, CDR2 SYGVQD, per germline (reference sequence). The V segment lost 4 bases and the J segment 13 bases; nucleotides outside the gene matches: 13. The CDR3 DNA sequence: TGCGCCAGCAGTGGGGACAGGGTTGGGTATTTGGGACTGTTTTTT. The encoded protein is CASSGDRVGYLGLFF.

In its sample, this clonotype was seen many times. The chain carries TRBV28 and TRBJ2-7; 7 nucleotides match TRBD2. V shed 6 bases and J 3 bases; nucleotides not matched to a gene: 5. The germline V gene has CDR1 MDHEN and CDR2 SYDVKM. The CDR3 spans 13 residues. In DNA, the CDR3 is TGTGCCAGCAGCCCTGGGGGGGTCTACGAGCAGTACTTC. It specifies CASSPGGVYEQYF.

Concerning this clonotype: A single base separates this from a much larger clone, so it may be a read error. The chain recombines TRBV10-3 with TRBJ1-5; no clear D gene. The CDR3 contains 17 residues. Germline CDR1 and CDR2: ENHRY and SYGVKD. CDR3 nucleotide sequence: TGTACCATCAGTGACCCTACTATGAGGGAAGGCAATCAGCCCCAGCATTTT. Translating gives CTISDPTMREGNQPQHF.

This clonotype was picked up one time. This chain links TRBV7-2 with TRBJ2-3; D gene uncertain. The germline V and J ends were trimmed by 3 bases and 3 bases, with 4 bases remaining between them. The CDR3 sequence is 12 residues long. Germline CDR1 is SGHTA and CDR2 is FQGNSA. DNA of the CDR3: TGTGCCAGCAGCTTTCTTACAGATACGCAGTATTTT. Protein product: CASSFLTDTQYF.

DNA for the CDR3: TGCAGCGTTGAATCGGCGAGCTCCTACAATGAGCAGTTCTTC. Translating it yields CSVESASSYNEQFF. The V and J genes are TRBV29-1 and TRBJ2-1; D remains unclear. This CDR3 is 14 amino acids long. The germline gives CDR1 SQVTM, CDR2 ANQGSEA. V dropped 2 bases and J dropped 0 bases, with 8 bases sitting between them.

This clonotype was seen a handful of times. The gene calls are TRBV6-4 and TRBJ2-1; TRBD1 might be the D (5 bases). This CDR3 contains 14 residues. V shed 3 bases and J shed 6 bases, with 12 bases lying between them. Looked up from germline, CDR1 is MRHNA and CDR2 is SNTAGT. Written as DNA, the CDR3 is TGTGCCAGCAGTGAAGAAGGGGAAGGCAATGAGCAGTTCTTC. As protein: CASSEEGEGNEQFF.

In its sample, this clonotype was seen a few times. The V call is TRBV5-4, the J call TRBJ1-6; TRBD1 matches at 9 bases. The CDR3 totals 15 residues. Trimming at V came to 4 bases and at J to 10 bases, leaving 9 bases not matched to a gene. Germline loops: CDR1 SGHNT, CDR2 YYREEE (reference sequence). The CDR3 sequence is CASSTGGEPSSPLHF. The DNA for the CDR3 is TGTGCCAGCAGCACAGGGGGCGAACCGTCCTCACCCCTCCACTTT.

This clonotype occurred many times. The chain links TRBV7-9 to TRBJ2-5; TRBD1 or TRBD2 may be the D gene (5 bases each). Germline CDR1 reads SEHNR; CDR2 reads FQNEAQ (reference sequence). V gave up 2 bases and J gave up 7 bases, with 11 bases separating them. The length of the CDR3 is 13 residues. CDR3 sequence (DNA): TGTGCCAGCAGCTTACAGCTGGGGACGACCCAGTACTTC. Its protein is CASSLQLGTTQYF.

The V and J genes are TRBV30 and TRBJ2-7; 8 bases are a match to TRBD2. This CDR3 has 15 amino acids. The junction had 6 bases not matched to a gene; V was cut back by 1 base and J by 1 base. CDR1 and CDR2 from the germline V gene are GTSNPN and SVGIG (reference sequence). This CDR3 is CAWSGLAGRSYEQYF. The CDR3 DNA reads TGTGCCTGGAGTGGGCTAGCGGGTCGATCCTACGAGCAGTACTTC.

This clonotype has a count of ten or more. Its ends do not fully match the called genes, so a read error is possible. The chain employs TRBV5-1 and TRBJ2-3; D unclear. CDR1 is SGHRS, CDR2 YFSETQ, per germline. The CDR3 sequence is 13 residues long. This chain's CDR3 is CASSFAETDTQYF. DNA of the CDR3: TGTGCCAGCAGCTTTGCAGAGACAGATACGCAGTATTTT.

This clonotype showed up many times. The rearrangement links TRBV6-1 to TRBJ2-1, with TRBD1 identical over 7 bases. The CDR3 has 15 residues. CDR1 is MNHNS and CDR2 is SASEGT in the germline V gene. Trimming cost V 7 bases and J 0 bases; bases outside gene matches: 6. The CDR3: CASTRQGSSYNEQFF. As DNA, the CDR3 is TGTGCCAGCACCCGACAGGGCTCCTCCTACAATGAGCAGTTCTTC.

This clonotype was counted a few times. The chain joins TRBV19 to TRBJ2-3; no clear D gene. Germline V gene sequence: CDR1 LNHDA, CDR2 SQIVND (reference sequence). The length of the CDR3 is 14 residues. Trimming took 3 bases from V and 4 from J, leaving 11 bases between them. The CDR3 loop reads CASSMTMASDTQYF. In DNA form, the CDR3 reads TGTGCCAGTAGTATGACAATGGCGTCAGATACGCAGTATTTT.

J is TRBJ2-5 and V is TRBV20-1; 7 nucleotides align to TRBD2. The V gene end was trimmed by 1 base and the J gene end by 5 bases; junction bases not matched to a gene: 4. CDR1 DFQATT and CDR2 SNEGSKA come from the germline V gene (reference sequence). The CDR3 length is 13 residues. The CDR3 sequence is CSARGVGGETQYF. In nucleotides, the CDR3 is TGCAGTGCTAGAGGGGTGGGAGGGGAGACCCAGTACTTC.

This chain uses TRBV4-3 with TRBJ1-6; 8 bases are shared with TRBD1. This CDR3 has 18 amino acids. V dropped 5 bases and J dropped 0; count of bases not matched to a gene: 9. Germline CDR1 and CDR2: LGHNA and YSLEER. The CDR3 coding sequence is TGCGCCAGCAGCTCCCGCTGGGACAGGAGCTCCTATAATTCACCCCTCCACTTT. This encodes CASSSRWDRSSYNSPLHF.

This clonotype was counted many times. The chain links TRBV11-1 to TRBJ2-5; D could derive from TRBD1 or TRBD2 (5 bases each). Germline V CDR1 and CDR2: SGHAT, FQDESV (reference sequence). This CDR3 has 13 residues. V shed 4 bases and J shed 4 bases, with 10 bases lying between them. Written as DNA, the CDR3 is TGTGCCAGCAGCTCCGGGACGAGAGAGACCCAGTACTTC. It translates to CASSSGTRETQYF.

The chain is built from TRBV5-1 and TRBJ1-5, with 7 bases matching TRBD1. Per germline, CDR1 SGHRS and CDR2 YFSETQ. Losses at the gene ends were 2 bases for V and 4 bases for J; bases not matched to a gene: 6. CDR3 length: 15 residues. The CDR3 nucleotides read TGCGCCAGCAGCTTCTCCAGGGGGAAGAATCAGCCCCAGCATTTT. It translates to CASSFSRGKNQPQHF. The full variable domain, completed using reference TRBV5-1 and TRBJ1-5, is KAGVTQTPRYLIKTRGQQVTLSCSPISGHRSVSWYQQTPGQGLQFLFEYFSETQRNKGNFPGRFSGRQFSNSRSEMNVSTLELGDSALYLCASSFSRGKNQPQHFGDGTRLSIL.

This clonotype has a count of ten or more. V and J are TRBV7-2 and TRBJ2-7, with D hard to call. Per the germline V gene, CDR1 is SGHTA and CDR2 is FQGNSA. V gave up 4 bases and J gave up 5 bases, with 6 bases separating them. The CDR3 loop spans 11 amino acids. The CDR3 is CASSSSNEQYF. In DNA, the CDR3 is TGTGCCAGCAGCTCTTCAAACGAGCAGTACTTC.

The chain joins TRBV29-1 to TRBJ2-1, with 10 positions matching TRBD2. Germline-derived CDR1 and CDR2 are SQVTM and ANQGSEA. Trimming cost V 6 bases and J 6 bases; bases outside gene matches: 8. The CDR3 is 14 amino acids. CDR3 nucleotides: TGCAGCGTCGGTCGCCCTAGCGGGAGCAATGAGCAGTTCTTC. It is translated as CSVGRPSGSNEQFF.

About this clonotype itself: This sequence is one base from a far larger clone and is likely a read error. This chain connects TRBV2 to TRBJ2-1, with TRBD1 as a possible D gene (6 bases). Trimming took off 8 bases at V and 10 bases at J, with 21 bases between the two ends. This CDR3 is built from 14 residues. CDR1 and CDR2 (germline): SNHLY, FYNNEI. This CDR3 reads CASAQGGLPYEQFF. The CDR3 DNA reads as TGTGCCAGCGCACAAGGGGGTTTGCCTTACGAGCAGTTCTTC.

This clonotype occurred a few times. This sequence joins TRBV4-3 and TRBJ2-4; maybe TRBD2 (5 bases). CDR1 and CDR2 (germline): LGHNA, YSLEER. The CDR3 is 16 residues long. V gave up 0 bases and J gave up 7 bases, with 16 bases separating them. The CDR3, as DNA: TGCGCCAGCAGCCAAGATGTCACTTCCTCGGGGAACATTCAGTACTTC. It is translated as CASSQDVTSSGNIQYF.

This clonotype was seen more than once but under ten times. This sequence joins TRBV9 and TRBJ1-2; D is unresolved. Trimming took 0 bases from V and 10 from J, leaving 13 bases between them. The CDR3 contains 13 residues. Germline values: CDR1 SGDLS, CDR2 YYNGEE. This CDR3 is CASSVVETTDYTF. CDR3 DNA sequence: TGTGCCAGCAGCGTAGTTGAGACAACCGACTACACCTTC.

This clonotype came up a few times. The gene calls are TRBV28 and TRBJ1-4, with 7 positions matching TRBD1. With V trimmed by 5 bases and J by 2 bases, 5 bases remained unmatched. The CDR3 spans 15 residues. Germline CDR1 and CDR2: MDHEN and SYDVKM. The CDR3 loop is CASSTQGETNEKLFF. CDR3 in DNA: TGTGCCAGCAGTACTCAGGGGGAGACTAATGAAAAACTGTTTTTT. The variable domain in full, with the rest retrieved from reference TRBV28 and TRBJ1-4, is DVKVTQSSRYLVKRTGEKVFLECVQDMDHENMFWYRQDPGLGLRLIYFSYDVKMKEKGDIPEGYSVSREKKERFSLILESASTNQTSMYLCASSTQGETNEKLFFGSGTQLSVL.

The chain uses TRBV27 and TRBJ2-7; 8 positions match TRBD2. From germline, CDR1 is MNHEY and CDR2 SMNVEV (reference sequence). The CDR3 runs 16 residues. V lost 4 bases to trimming and J lost 1 base; unmatched junction nucleotides: 9. CDR3: CASSSLSGGISYEQYF. The CDR3 DNA follows: TGTGCCAGCAGTTCCCTATCGGGGGGGATATCCTACGAGCAGTACTTC.

Regarding this clonotype: This may be a read error, as it is one base from a much larger clone. The chain links TRBV7-9 to TRBJ2-5; possible D gene TRBD2, 6 bases. The V gene's germline CDR1 is SEHNR and CDR2 FQNEAQ (reference sequence). The ends were cut back, 1 base at V and 7 bases at J, with 16 bases in the middle. The CDR3 runs to 15 residues. The CDR3 sequence: CASSLGPGVTGTQYF. The CDR3 coding sequence is TGTGCCAGCAGCTTAGGTCCGGGGGTGACGGGGACCCAGTACTTC.